The 15 T cell receptor beta chains listed next were all sequenced from one sample in a study of cytomegalovirus exposure and HLA in healthy donors. Primers included in the PCR were 60 Vbeta and 13 Jbeta primers. The protocol was immunoSEQ multiplex PCR, while the TCRdb copy is restricted to in-frame clones and leaves out a portion. There are 140,000 or so clones in the sample; roughly 90% occur only once, and more than 0.5% lies in the top ten. Material: PBMCs. The receptors derive from a woman aged 40 to 55 in good health and CMV-seronegative.

The chain joins TRBV19 to TRBJ2-1; 8 positions agree with TRBD1. From germline, CDR1 is LNHDA and CDR2 SQIVND (reference sequence). V trimming: 5 bases; J trimming: 4 bases; junction bases outside the gene matches: 7. The CDR3 length is 15 residues. CDR3 sequence: CASSPLGQAYNEQFF. In DNA form, the CDR3 reads TGTGCCAGTAGTCCTCTGGGACAGGCGTACAATGAGCAGTTCTTC.

The rearrangement links TRBV7-9 to TRBJ2-5; TRBD2 matches 13 bases. Germline V gene data show CDR1 as SEHNR and CDR2 as FQNEAQ (reference sequence). The CDR3 contains 15 residues. Losses at the gene ends were 4 bases for V and 5 bases for J; bases not matched to a gene: 4. The CDR3 DNA sequence: TGTGCCAGCAGCTCGGGACTAGCGGGATGGGAGACCCAGTACTTC. Translating gives CASSSGLAGWETQYF.

In its sample, this clone was seen once. The V and J genes are TRBV5-1 and TRBJ1-2; D might be TRBD1 (6 bases). This CDR3 contains 15 residues. Germline CDR1 and CDR2: SGHRS and YFSETQ. V lost 1 base, J lost 6 bases, and 16 bases lay in between. For the CDR3, the DNA is TGCGCCAGCAGCTTGCGGGACCAAGGGGGTGATGGCTACACCTTC. As protein: CASSLRDQGGDGYTF.

This chain joins TRBV9 and TRBJ2-3; D not certain. The germline gives CDR1 SGDLS, CDR2 YYNGEE. Trimming removed 0 bases at V and 2 bases at J, with 10 bases between. The CDR3 sequence is 15 residues long. The CDR3 loop reads CASSVGQIYTDTQYF. The CDR3 nucleotides are TGTGCCAGCAGCGTAGGACAAATTTACACAGATACGCAGTATTTT.

V usage is TRBV4-1 and J usage is TRBJ2-2; 9 nucleotides match TRBD2. J was trimmed by 3 bases and V by 2 bases; bases with no gene match: 7. Germline V CDR1 and CDR2: MGHRA, YSYEKL. This CDR3 comprises 17 residues. DNA for the CDR3: TGCGCCAGCAGCCAATGGGCGGGAGGGTCCCACACCGGGGAGCTGTTTTTT. It is translated as CASSQWAGGSHTGELFF.

The chain is built from TRBV7-9 and TRBJ2-1, with a tentative D call TRBD1 (6 bases). Germline CDR1 reads SEHNR; CDR2 reads FQNEAQ (reference sequence). Between the trimmed V and J ends, which lost 5 bases and 8 bases, there was a span of 22 bases. The CDR3 contains 16 residues. CDR3 DNA: TGTGCCAGCAGCCGGACAGTCACAGGGAAACCCGATGAGCAGTTCTTC. Encoded protein: CASSRTVTGKPDEQFF.

The rearrangement joins TRBV30 to TRBJ2-7; D is possibly TRBD2 (7 bases). CDR3 size: 13 residues. Trimming removed 3 bases from V and 3 bases from J, with 12 bases in between. Germline CDR1 is GTSNPN and CDR2 is SVGIG (reference sequence). In DNA, the CDR3 is TGTGCCTGGAGAGGGGGGGCAAACTACGAGCAGTACTTC. It is translated as CAWRGGANYEQYF. The full variable domain, rest sourced from reference TRBV30 and TRBJ2-7, is SQTIHQWPATLVQPVGSPLSLECTVEGTSNPNLYWYRQAAGRGLQLLFYSVGIGQISSEVPQNLSASRPQDRQFILSSKKLLLSDSGFYLCAWRGGANYEQYFGPGTRLTVT.

The chain has TRBV19 and TRBJ2-7, with TRBD1 matching 10 bases. The CDR3 totals 15 residues. V lost 7 bases, J lost 0 bases, and 6 bases stayed unmatched. Germline V gene lookup returns CDR1 LNHDA and CDR2 SQIVND (reference sequence). The CDR3 loop is CASKAGQGNSYEQYF. CDR3 nucleotide sequence: TGTGCCAGTAAGGCGGGACAGGGGAACTCCTACGAGCAGTACTTC.

V and J are TRBV10-3 and TRBJ2-5; 12 positions agree with TRBD1. The CDR3 contains 15 residues. Germline V gives CDR1 ENHRY, CDR2 SYGVKD. V was clipped by 5 bases and J by 5 bases; unmatched bases: 6. CDR3 nucleotides: TGTGCCATCAGTTCCGGGACAGGGGGCCATGAGACCCAGTACTTC. This sequence encodes CAISSGTGGHETQYF.

The chain joins TRBV6-1 to TRBJ2-7; weak D call: TRBD2 (6 bases). The CDR3 is made up of 14 amino acids. The germline gives CDR1 MNHNS, CDR2 SASEGT. Trimming took off 6 bases at V and 4 bases at J, with 16 bases between the two ends. CDR3 DNA: TGTGCCAGCAGGGAGGGACTCGGAACGTACGAGCAGTACTTC. It translates to CASREGLGTYEQYF.

The chain carries TRBV7-2 and TRBJ2-1; D perhaps matches TRBD1 (5 bases). Trimming cost V 1 base and J 6 bases, with 10 bases left between them. The germline V gene has CDR1 SGHTA and CDR2 FQGNSA. The length of the CDR3 is 14 residues. The CDR3, as DNA: TGTGCCAGCAGCTTAGGGACACCTGTCAATGAGCAGTTCTTC. Its protein is CASSLGTPVNEQFF. The entire variable domain, with the rest obtained from reference TRBV7-2 and TRBJ2-1, is as follows: GAGVSQSPSNKVTEKGKDVELRCDPISGHTALYWYRQSLGQGLEFLIYFQGNSAPDKSGLPSDRFSAERTGGSVSTLTIQRTQQEDSAVYLCASSLGTPVNEQFFGPGTRLTVL.

The chain has TRBV27 and TRBJ2-1, with 9 bases identical to TRBD2. Germline V CDR1 and CDR2: MNHEY, SMNVEV (reference sequence). With V trimmed by 4 bases and J by 7 bases, 5 bases remained unmatched. CDR3 length: 14 amino acids. CDR3 DNA: TGTGCCAGCAGTTCCAGCGGGAGGATGAATGAGCAGTTCTTC. Residues: CASSSSGRMNEQFF.

V is TRBV6-1 and J is TRBJ1-2; perhaps TRBD1 as D (5 bases). Trimming stripped 6 bases from V and 4 bases from J, with 15 bases between. There are 14 residues in the CDR3. Per germline, CDR1 MNHNS and CDR2 SASEGT. The chain's CDR3 is CASSNPPGGYGYTF. In nucleotides, the CDR3 is TGTGCCAGCAGCAACCCACCCGGGGGCTATGGCTACACCTTC.

This chain uses TRBV19 with TRBJ1-2; 8 bases match TRBD1. Germline V CDR1 and CDR2: LNHDA, SQIVND (reference sequence). The CDR3 contains 15 residues. V shed 7 bases and J 2 bases; nucleotides not matched to a gene: 9. For the CDR3, the DNA is TGTGCCAGTATCCCCCGGGACAGGTCAAACTATGGCTACACCTTC. This gives the protein CASIPRDRSNYGYTF.

The chain carries TRBV11-2 and TRBJ2-3; 9 bases line up with TRBD1. Germline V lookup: CDR1 SGHAT, CDR2 FQNNGV. V lost 1 base, J lost 6 bases, and 5 bases stayed unmatched. The CDR3 is 15 amino acids. CDR3 coding DNA: TGTGCCAGCAGCTTAGCAGGACAGGGGAGGGATACGCAGTATTTT. Amino acid sequence: CASSLAGQGRDTQYF.